This record concerns one T cell receptor (beta chain) sequence. In this sample, this clonotype turned up many times. The antigen this receptor binds is unknown. The record has no base qualities; no much larger clone is one base away. Sequencing was performed on an Illumina HiSeq 2500. Quantitative 5'-RACE with molecular barcodes was used to prepare TCR beta libraries. Per the original workflow: A new computational method, built on a probabilistic model of VDJ rearrangement, was used to identify disease-linked TCR variants. TCRdb ran its own pipeline on the public reads, namely fastp trimming at Q25 and MiXCR clone calling, and kept in-frame beta chains. When rows share a CDR3 protein, they turn into one entry using the most common DNA and genes. The V and J calls and clone size come from TCRdb's table, not from the authors' own analysis. For this sample there are 200,000 or so distinct CDR3 sequences; 10% to 15% appear just once. The ten largest make up 11% of the sample.

The data are from a study of CD8 T cells in ankylosing spondylitis (dated by TCRdb to about 2017). As for the study more broadly: T cell receptor beta repertoires were profiled in healthy donors and ankylosing spondylitis patients so that disease-linked TCR variants could be found. The full study cohort was made up of about two dozen ankylosing spondylitis patients and over 90 healthy donors. Samples of peripheral blood were taken, and for ankylosing spondylitis patients, synovial fluid was collected as well.

Summary of the overall study and its limitations: Blood from ankylosing spondylitis patients appeared to be characterized by a TCR beta motif composed of 7 to 9 highly homologous amino acid variants. According to the report, matched synovial fluid samples from ankylosing spondylitis patients were significantly enriched for the disease-linked clones. Some motif variants had previously been reported in the synovial fluid and blood of reactive arthritis patients, which suggests shared mechanisms of disease initiation. In peripheral blood, the disease-linked clones were found at relatively low frequencies and had a CD8+ phenotype.

The germline V gene sets CDR1 to SGHTA and CDR2 to FQGTGA. Reading from cysteine to phenylalanine, the CDR3 counts 12 amino acids. Of the read, only the CDR3 DNA is kept; its 36 bases are in frame from base 1. V and J lose 2 bases and 5 bases, and a span of 6 bases separates them. The sequence is built from TRBV7-3 and TRBJ2-5; tentative D gene TRBD1, with 5 bases matching. The TCR comes from a female donor with ankylosing spondylitis or in good health (not recorded which). Sequencing was carried out using blood, either unsorted or a sorted T cell fraction (not recorded which). The base sequence is TGTGCCAGCAGCTTATACAGGGAGACCCAGTACTTC. Its translation reads: CASSLYRETQYF.